This entry is about one T cell receptor (beta chain). Antigen: not known. CDR1 PRHDT and CDR2 FYEKMQ come from the germline V gene (reference sequence). The CDR3 contains 16 residues. Trimming at V came to 2 bases and at J to 3 bases, leaving 10 bases not matched to a gene. The source of the sample is a study of somatic mutations in cytotoxic T cells in rheumatoid arthritis. Overall study: A subset of V beta antibody-stained T-cell populations was isolated by flow sorting, reaching nearly 100% purity, and this subset included V beta1+ cells that went on to TCRB sequencing.

Sequencing was performed with immunoSEQ multiplex PCR; in TCRdb, only in-frame clones are kept and a portion is missing. The sample contains around 15,000 clones, around 82% of which appear only once. Study outcomes and limitations: Rheumatoid arthritis patients showed slight TRBV07 underrepresentation, and this was not adjusted for multiple comparisons. The CD8+ clonality of rheumatoid arthritis patients increased with age, whereas that of healthy controls did not.

This TCR came from a woman in her 50s with rheumatoid arthritis. V usage is TRBV13 and J usage is TRBJ2-7; 7 nucleotides align to TRBD2. Sequenced material: CD8+ T cells sorted from blood. The chain's CDR3 is CASSLSSAGVLYEQYF. CDR3 DNA sequence: TGTGCCAGCAGCTTAAGTTCCGCGGGGGTACTCTACGAGCAGTACTTC.